This T cell receptor beta chain derives from a study of shared clonotypes between healthy human individuals (dated by TCRdb to about 2020). Background for the entire study: A couple of women and a few men aged 18 to 49 years were included in the cohort. For each donor, CD4 naive and CD4 memory were each run on three plates, CD8 naive on two plates, and CD8 memory on one plate. To estimate repertoire size and how much clonotypes are shared between individuals, the study performed deep sequencing of blood TCR repertoires from roughly five healthy adults. Libraries were prepared and TCR repertoires were sequenced by different laboratories using diverse techniques, in order to increase sequencing depth and limit assay-specific biases. Each donor's leukapheresis produced roughly between about 0.9 and 9.5 billion PBMCs. Study-level results and caveats: Based on pairwise subsampling, the degree of clonotype sharing among donors was expected to be affected by sequencing depth. Naive subsets generally had larger estimated clonotype richness than memory subsets did. Because the study included only a small number of donors, the genetic and exposure-history diversity represented was limited. Even with the large sequencing depth, rarefaction of the sorted-subset datasets indicated that sequencing was incomplete. Compared with non-shared clonotypes, the clonotypes found in all four sorted-subset donors had higher generation probabilities. When several donors were compared, the shared fraction of clonotypes was 5% to 6.5% for naive CD4, around 4% for naive CD8, roughly 2.3% for memory CD4, and around 0.4% for memory CD8. Only blood was sampled, and tissue TCR repertoires likely differ from those in blood.

CD8 naive samples were CD45RO-negative cells positively selected for CCR7, giving a CD45RA+CCR7+ population that excluded TemRA cells. Donors were healthy HIV-negative adults with no recently reported acute infections or vaccinations. Every donor was a Caucasian adult residing in Nashville, Tennessee, USA. After blood collection by leukapheresis, PBMCs were isolated using Ficoll-Histopaque density gradient centrifugation and then cryopreserved in the vapor phase of liquid nitrogen. Purity and quantity of every magnetically sorted T cell population were checked by analytical flow cytometry. Genomic DNA was isolated from each sorted fraction and quantified by UV absorbance on a Nanodrop 2000c. Note on this clone: The antigen it recognizes is unknown. No much larger clonotype is one base removed from it; base qualities were not supplied.

CDR1 and CDR2, per the germline V gene, are SGDLS and YYNGEE. The CDR3 runs 15 amino acids, cysteine and phenylalanine included. The only DNA kept is the CDR3, 45 bases in frame from the first base. At the junction V is shortened by 0 bases and J by 0 bases, with 10 bases in between. Using the deep immunoSEQ assay, TCR CDR3 regions were amplified from genomic DNA by multiplex PCR. For each cell subset, the extracted genomic DNA was distributed evenly across all wells of several immunoSEQ 96-well plates, and each plate served as one replicate. For sorted subsets, about 0.2 ug genomic DNA, equal to 25,000 to 35,000 T cell genomes, was loaded into each replicate PCR. Purified libraries were measured with a Qubit 3.0 fluorometer, size-checked on a Bioanalyzer 2100, and measured again with the KAPA Library Quantification kit. A separate single-read 150-cycle Illumina NextSeq 550 flow cell was used to sequence each immunoSEQ 96-well plate. Concerning the study's data processing: Because the immunoSEQ output included only junctional sequences and no quality scores, the filtering could not be the same as the filtering used for full-length reads. To assign V/J genes and CDR3, sequences were annotated using PyIR, a Python wrapper for IgBLAST v1.9, with IMGT germline references. Reads were filtered out if the reads had weak V/J assignments (E-value above 1e-6), no CDR3, stop codons, out-of-frame junctions, or ambiguous translated residues. A V3J clonotype was defined by an identical inferred V gene, J gene, and CDR3 amino acid sequence. The percentage overlap between two repertoires was calculated by dividing the number of shared unique clonotypes by the size of the smaller repertoire. Three approaches were used to assess repertoire richness: RTK rarefaction, the Chao1 estimator, and Recon v2.1 estimates of unobserved clonotypes. OLGA was used to compute generation probabilities for all TCRbeta clonotypes that the gDNA method yielded from a handful of donors. TCRdb stores this immuneACCESS table with in-frame sequences only. Part of the clones is absent; in the studies checked, under half of the shortfall reflects unresolved V genes, and no reason is known for the rest. The V and J calls and clone size come from that table; D and trimming were worked out from the DNA. The sample table shows around 620,000 clones, and around 95% are seen once. 0.11% of the sample rests with the top ten.

Sequencing was carried out using naive CD8+ T cells sorted from blood. In the paper's terms, the cell subset or site label means: CD45RA+CCR7+. This chain joins TRBV9 to TRBJ2-7; the D gene cannot be resolved reliably. This TCR was sampled from a woman aged 25 to 39 in good health. CDR3 region: CASSVAAIGSYEQYF. DNA sequence: TGTGCCAGCAGCGTAGCGGCCATTGGCTCCTACGAGCAGTACTTC.